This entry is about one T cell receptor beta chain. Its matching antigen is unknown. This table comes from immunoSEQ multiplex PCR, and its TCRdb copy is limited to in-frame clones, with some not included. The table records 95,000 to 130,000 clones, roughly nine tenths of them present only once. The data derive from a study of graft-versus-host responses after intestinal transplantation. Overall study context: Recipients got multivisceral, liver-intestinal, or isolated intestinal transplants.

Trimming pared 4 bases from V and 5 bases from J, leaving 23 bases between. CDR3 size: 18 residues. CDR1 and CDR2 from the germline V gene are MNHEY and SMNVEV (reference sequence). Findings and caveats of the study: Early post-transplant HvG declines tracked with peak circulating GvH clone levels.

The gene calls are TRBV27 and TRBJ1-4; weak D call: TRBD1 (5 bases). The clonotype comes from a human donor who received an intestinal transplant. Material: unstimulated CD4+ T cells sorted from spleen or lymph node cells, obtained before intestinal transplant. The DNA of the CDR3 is TGTGCCAGCAGTTCTGGGTTTGGGAGGGGCGAGGCAAATGAAAAACTGTTTTTT. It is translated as CASSSGFGRGEANEKLFF.